The rows below give T cell receptor beta chains drawn from one sample of a study of blood T cells in healthy people across ages. TCRdb reprocessed the 5' RACE reads via MiXCR and lists one record per CDR3 protein. The top ten hold 29% of the sample, which has 270,000 or so distinct CDR3 sequences, about 25% seen once. The sequencing sample was made of blood. Every receptor here comes from a woman in her sixties or seventies in good health. CDR3s include the opening cysteine and the closing phenylalanine or tryptophan. The D gene is left open where the match is weak. Not every row has a clone size; where given, it reads once, few, many or a size class.

>-|-|TRBV29-1|TRBJ1-2
TGCAGCGTTGAAGCGACAGCAAACTATGGCTACACCTTC
CSVEATANYGYTF
>-|TRBD1|TRBV6-1|TRBJ1-2
TGTGCCAGCAGTGCGCTCAAAGCGACAGGGGTTGCCTTCTATGGCTACACCTTC
CASSALKATGVAFYGYTF
>few|-|TRBV9|TRBJ2-1
TGTGCCAGCAGCCGTACTAGAATTTCCCACAATGAGCAGTTCTTC
CASSRTRISHNEQFF
>few|-|TRBV6-2/TRBV6-3|TRBJ1-5
TGTGCCAGCAGTTACTCACAGGGTGCCAATCAGCCCCAGCATTTT
CASSYSQGANQPQHF
>-|TRBD2|TRBV6-1|TRBJ2-1
TGTGCCAGCAGTGCCAGCGGGAGGGCCTTCGCCTACAATGAGCAGTTCTTC
CASSASGRAFAYNEQFF
>-|-|TRBV10-3|TRBJ2-5
TGTGCCATCAGCGAACTAGCCAAAGAGACCCAGTACTTC
CAISELAKETQYF
>-|-|TRBV5-1|TRBJ2-1
TGCGCCAGCAGCTTGGCCGGCGGGGTCTCCTACAATGAGCAGTTCTTC
CASSLAGGVSYNEQFF
>few|-|TRBV19|TRBJ2-7
TGTGCCAGTAGTGACCAGACCTACGAGCAGTACTTC
CASSDQTYEQYF
>few|-|TRBV7-2|TRBJ1-1
TGTGCCAGCAGCTTAGGGGCCAGGGTCTACACTGAAGCTTTCTTT
CASSLGARVYTEAFF
>few|TRBD1|TRBV4-2|TRBJ1-2
TGTGCCAGCAGCCAGGGCCCCCCGGGACAGGTCTATGGCTACACCTTC
CASSQGPPGQVYGYTF
>-|-|TRBV6-2/TRBV6-3|TRBJ2-1
TGTGCCAACAGGCCTGGGAACAGTATCGATGAGCAGTTCTTC
CANRPGNSIDEQFF
>few|-|TRBV18|TRBJ2-2
TGTGCCAGCTCACCATGGACAGAAAACACCGGGGAGCTGTTTTTT
CASSPWTENTGELFF
>few|-|TRBV18|TRBJ1-1
TGTGCCAGCTCAGCGCGGGGGGACGGTGAAGCTTTCTTT
CASSARGDGEAFF
>-|-|TRBV20-1|TRBJ2-5
TGCAGTGCCCTGACCGGGCAGGGGAAACAAGAGACCCAGTACTTC
CSALTGQGKQETQYF
>-|-|TRBV24-1|TRBJ2-1
TGTGCCACCAGTAACACAGGGAGGAATGAGCAGTTCTTC
CATSNTGRNEQFF
>few|-|TRBV20-1|TRBJ1-2
TGCAGTGCTAGAGACCCGACCGTTGGCTACACCTTC
CSARDPTVGYTF
>-|-|TRBV4-2|TRBJ2-1
TGTGCCAGCAGCCAGGAATCAGGGAGTGAGCAGTTCTTC
CASSQESGSEQFF
>-|TRBD1|TRBV4-1|TRBJ2-5
TGCGCCAGCAGCCCCAGGACAGGGCAAAAGGAGACCCAGTACTTC
CASSPRTGQKETQYF
>-|TRBD1|TRBV12-3/TRBV12-4|TRBJ2-7
TGTGCCAGCGCGTTGGACAGGGACTACGAGCAGTACTTC
CASALDRDYEQYF
>few|TRBD2|TRBV10-2|TRBJ2-6
TGCGCCAGTCAAGCGGGGATCCCTGGGGCCAACGTCCTGACTTTC
CASQAGIPGANVLTF
>-|-|TRBV28|TRBJ1-6
TGTGCCAGCAGTTTAAGAGAAGTGGGCACCCTCCACTTT
CASSLREVGTLHF
>many|-|TRBV20-1|TRBJ2-6
TGCAGTGCTAGAAATGAGCCTGGGGCCAACGTCCTGACTTTC
CSARNEPGANVLTF
>few|-|TRBV5-6|TRBJ1-4
TGTGCCAGCAGCTTGCGGGGGTTCAGGGTGGAAACTAATGAAAAACTGTTTTTT
CASSLRGFRVETNEKLFF
>once|-|TRBV24-1|TRBJ1-2
TGTGCCACCAGTGATGGGGGCGGGAACTATGGCTACACCTTC
CATSDGGGNYGYTF
>many|TRBD2|TRBV7-2|TRBJ2-2
TGTGCCAGCAGCCTAAGAGGGCTAGCGGGACTACGGAACACCGGGGAGCTGTTTTTT
CASSLRGLAGLRNTGELFF
>-|-|TRBV27|TRBJ2-5
TGTGCCAGCAGTTTATATGCTGAAGAGACCCAGTACTTC
CASSLYAEETQYF
>-|TRBD2|TRBV20-1|TRBJ2-7
TGCAGTGTATCTAGCGGGGATCGTTACGAGCAGTACTTC
CSVSSGDRYEQYF
>-|-|TRBV9|TRBJ1-5
TGTGCCAGCAGCGAGGAGGGGACCAATCAGCCCCAGCATTTT
CASSEEGTNQPQHF
>-|-|TRBV28|TRBJ1-2
TGTGCCAGCAACAATCTGGGGGCGCGAGGCTACACCTTC
CASNNLGARGYTF
>-|-|TRBV7-3|TRBJ1-1
TGTGCCAGCAGCACAAGCCCGAACACTGAAGCTTTCTTT
CASSTSPNTEAFF
>-|-|TRBV27|TRBJ1-2
TGTGCCAGCGGATCGTGGGGGAGGGTCACAGCTTCTGGCTACACCTTC
CASGSWGRVTASGYTF
>few|-|TRBV7-8|TRBJ2-1
TGTGCCAGCAGCTCGGGTAGTAATGAGCAGTTCTTC
CASSSGSNEQFF
>-|-|TRBV7-9|TRBJ1-4
TGTGCCAGCAGCCACCTGGGCAGCCTTGAAAAACTGTTTTTT
CASSHLGSLEKLFF
>few|-|TRBV5-1|TRBJ2-7
TGCGCCAGCAGCTTCCTGGACGAGCAGTACTTC
CASSFLDEQYF
>-|-|TRBV5-1|TRBJ2-7
TGCGCCAGCAGCTTGATCTCCGAAACCTACGAGCAGTACTTC
CASSLISETYEQYF
>-|-|TRBV10-3|TRBJ1-1
TGTGCCATCAGTGATCAACCTCGGGGTCACGGGAACACTGAAGCTTTCTTT
CAISDQPRGHGNTEAFF
>few|-|TRBV6-2/TRBV6-3|TRBJ1-1
TGTGCCAGCAGGAAAAACTCAGGGGTTTCGGGGTCCACTGAAGCTTTCTTT
CASRKNSGVSGSTEAFF
>-|TRBD1|TRBV12-3/TRBV12-4|TRBJ1-4
TGTGCCAGCGGTTTAAGGACAGGGAGCGAAAAACTGTTTTTT
CASGLRTGSEKLFF
>many|-|TRBV12-3/TRBV12-4|TRBJ2-1
TGTGCCAGCAGGGAGAGGAATGAGCAGTTCTTC
CASRERNEQFF
>-|-|TRBV25-1|TRBJ2-5
TGTGCCAGCACACCCCAGTACCAAGAGACCCAGTACTTC
CASTPQYQETQYF